This TCR beta chain came from a study of monozygotic twins with inflammatory bowel disease. TCRdb processed the 5' RACE reads again and assigns one entry to each CDR3 protein, with no DNA. The data include fewer than 550,000 distinct CDR3 sequences; the top ten clones carry 2.4%. Investigators pulled total RNA out of whole blood and did not sort T cells. In regard to this clonotype: Its antigen remains unidentified.

The study's findings and limits: Cells of different T cell subtypes could not be told apart. Heterogeneous immunosuppressive treatment regimens may have introduced variability into patient repertoires.

The length of the CDR3 is 14 residues. Germline V lookup: CDR1 DFQATT, CDR2 SNEGSKA (reference sequence). The clonotype comes from a human donor with ulcerative colitis or Crohn's disease, or a healthy co-twin of an affected twin (not recorded which). The sequencing sample was made of blood. The rearrangement joins TRBV20-1 to TRBJ2-7; TCRdb outputs TRBD2, but without DNA this stays unchecked. This CDR3 reads CSARAQLGPYEQYF.